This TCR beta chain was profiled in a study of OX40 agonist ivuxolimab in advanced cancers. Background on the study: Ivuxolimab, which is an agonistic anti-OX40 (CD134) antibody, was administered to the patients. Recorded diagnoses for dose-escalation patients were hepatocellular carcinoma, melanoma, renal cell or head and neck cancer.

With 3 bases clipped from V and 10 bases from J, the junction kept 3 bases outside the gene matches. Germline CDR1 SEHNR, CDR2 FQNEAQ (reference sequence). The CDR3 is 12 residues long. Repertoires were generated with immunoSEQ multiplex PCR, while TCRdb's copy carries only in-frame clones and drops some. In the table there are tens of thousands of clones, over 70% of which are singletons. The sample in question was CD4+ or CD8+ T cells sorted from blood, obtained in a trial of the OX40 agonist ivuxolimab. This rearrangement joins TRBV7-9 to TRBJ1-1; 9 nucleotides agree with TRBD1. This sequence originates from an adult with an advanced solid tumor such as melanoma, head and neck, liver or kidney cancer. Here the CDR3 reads CASSFGQGIAFF. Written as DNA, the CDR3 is TGTGCCAGCAGCTTCGGACAGGGGATAGCTTTCTTT.